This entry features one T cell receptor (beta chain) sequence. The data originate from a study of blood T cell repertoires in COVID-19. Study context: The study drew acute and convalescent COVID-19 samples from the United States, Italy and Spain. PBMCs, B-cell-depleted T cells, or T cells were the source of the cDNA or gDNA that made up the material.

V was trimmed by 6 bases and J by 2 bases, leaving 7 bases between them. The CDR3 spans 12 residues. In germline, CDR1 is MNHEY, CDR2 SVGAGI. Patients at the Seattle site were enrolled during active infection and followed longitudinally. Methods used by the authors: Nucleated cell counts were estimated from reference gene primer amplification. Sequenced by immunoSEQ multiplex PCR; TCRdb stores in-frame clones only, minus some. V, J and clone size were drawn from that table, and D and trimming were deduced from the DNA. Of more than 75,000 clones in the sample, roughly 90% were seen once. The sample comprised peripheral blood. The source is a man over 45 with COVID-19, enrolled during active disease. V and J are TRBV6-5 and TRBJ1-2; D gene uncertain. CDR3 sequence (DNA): TGTGCCAGCAGCCCGCGGAACTATGGCTACACCTTC. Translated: CASSPRNYGYTF.